This T cell receptor (delta chain) was observed in a study of Vδ1+ human thymocytes. Between the trimmed V and J ends, which lost 0 bases and 0 bases, there was a span of 14 bases. Germline V lookup: CDR1 TSWWSYY, CDR2 QGS. The CDR3 is 17 residues long. The template was reverse-transcribed extracted RNA. CDR3 amplicons came from multiplex PCR with pooled V-gene forward and constant-region reverse primers. TCRdb redid clone calling on the multiplex PCR reads using CATT. The sample records tens of thousands of delta-chain clones, 15% to 20% being singletons. This clone occurred a few times. Its antigen is unknown. After alphabeta T cell depletion, CD3+ Vdelta1+ Vdelta2- thymocytes were sorted. Between roughly 97% and 99.6% of sorted thymocytes were Vdelta1+. Study-wide findings and caveats: Thymic TRG and TRD repertoires appeared highly polyclonal, with Gaussian CDR3 length distributions. TRD repertoires were essentially private, unlike widely shared TRG clonotypes. Unlike peripheral blood Vdelta1+ controls, thymic delta-chain sequences included approximately 20% Vdelta2 and few Vdelta3.

Material for sequencing was Vdelta1+ gamma-delta thymocytes from the thymus. The subset: FACS-sorted CD3+ TCRalphabeta- TCRVdelta1+ TCRVdelta2- thymocytes. The J gene is TRDJ1, the V gene TRDV1; D is uncertain. This TCR was sampled from a boy under two years old who had congenital heart surgery. CDR3 protein: CALGELGTRDYTDKLIF. For the CDR3, the DNA is TGTGCTCTTGGGGAACTAGGGACTCGGGACTACACCGATAAACTCATCTTT.